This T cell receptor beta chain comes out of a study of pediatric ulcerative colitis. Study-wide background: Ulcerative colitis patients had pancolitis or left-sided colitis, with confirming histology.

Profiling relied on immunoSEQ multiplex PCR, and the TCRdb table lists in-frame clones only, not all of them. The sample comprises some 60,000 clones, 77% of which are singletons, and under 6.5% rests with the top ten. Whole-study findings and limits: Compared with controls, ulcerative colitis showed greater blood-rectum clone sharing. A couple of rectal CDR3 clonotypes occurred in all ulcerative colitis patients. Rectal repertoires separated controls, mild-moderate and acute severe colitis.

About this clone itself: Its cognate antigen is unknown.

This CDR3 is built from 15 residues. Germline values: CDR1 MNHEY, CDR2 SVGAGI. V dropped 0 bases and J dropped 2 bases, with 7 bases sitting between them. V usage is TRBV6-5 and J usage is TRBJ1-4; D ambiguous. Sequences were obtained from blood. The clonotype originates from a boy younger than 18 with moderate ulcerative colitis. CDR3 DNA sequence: TGTGCCAGCAGTTACTCCCTTTTTACTAATGAAAAACTGTTTTTT. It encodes CASSYSLFTNEKLFF.